The entry that follows covers one T cell receptor beta chain sequence. CDR3 length: 13 residues. With 3 bases removed from V and 5 bases from J, the gap between germline ends came to 8 bases. Germline CDR1 is LNHDA and CDR2 is SQIVND (reference sequence). This specimen belongs to a study of blood T cell repertoires in COVID-19. As for the study in general: In each case, the material was cDNA or gDNA derived from T cells, B-cell-depleted T cells, or PBMCs.

This table comes from immunoSEQ multiplex PCR, and its TCRdb copy is limited to in-frame clones, with some not included. Of approximately 150,000 clones listed, almost 85% were seen once; the top ten hold about 15%. The V and J genes are TRBV19 and TRBJ2-1; possibly TRBD2 for D (5 bases). The sequencing input was peripheral blood. The source of this sequence is a human donor with acute or convalescent COVID-19. The donor label of this sample is uncertain. The DNA of the CDR3 is TGTGCCAGTAGTATCGGACTCAACAATGAGCAGTTCTTC. Its protein is CASSIGLNNEQFF.